One and the same sample provided the 23 T cell receptor beta chains below, sequenced in a study of cytomegalovirus exposure and HLA in healthy donors. Amplification used 60 Vbeta primers and 13 Jbeta primers. The table came from immunoSEQ multiplex PCR; TCRdb's copy has only in-frame clones and leaves some out. The sample yields some 110,000 clones, roughly a tenth seen once. Sequencing was carried out using PBMCs. All receptors derive from a man aged 40-49 years in good health and CMV-seropositive.

CDR3 in amino acids: CASSHLQGASGYTF. CDR3 bases: TGTGCCAGCAGCCATCTCCAGGGGGCTTCGGGCTACACCTTC. The genes are TRBV4-2 and TRBJ1-2, with 8 bases fitting TRBD1. The CDR3 length is 14 residues. Germline CDR1 and CDR2: LGHNA and YNFKEQ. V gave up 3 bases and J gave up 8 bases; unmatched junction bases: 8.

This clone was seen more than once but under ten times. The J gene is TRBJ2-2, the V gene TRBV15, with TRBD2 as a possible D gene (5 bases). CDR1 is LNHNV and CDR2 is YYDKDF in the germline V gene (reference sequence). The length of the CDR3 is 16 residues. V was cut by 0 bases and J by 6 bases, with 14 bases left in between. For the CDR3, the DNA is TGTGCCACCAGCAGAGACGGGGAGTTAGGGTCCGGGGAGCTGTTTTTT. Translating it yields CATSRDGELGSGELFF.

The chain uses TRBV11-3 and TRBJ2-6, with 8 positions matching TRBD1. Germline V lookup: CDR1 SGHNT, CDR2 YENEEA. The CDR3 spans 15 residues. V lost 6 bases to trimming and J lost 2 bases; unmatched junction nucleotides: 3. CDR3: CASSQQGAGANVLTF. DNA for the CDR3: TGTGCCAGCAGTCAACAGGGGGCTGGGGCCAACGTCCTGACTTTC.

The gene calls are TRBV4-1 and TRBJ1-6, with 9 bases matching TRBD1. J lost 4 bases, V lost 3 bases, and 7 bases had no gene match. CDR1 is MGHRA, CDR2 YSYEKL, per germline. The CDR3 totals 17 residues. The CDR3 region is CASSQAGTGNYNSPLHF. DNA of the CDR3: TGCGCCAGCAGCCAGGCCGGGACAGGGAATTATAATTCACCCCTCCACTTT.

This clone turned up a few times. This chain uses TRBV6-1 with TRBJ2-3, with D perhaps TRBD2 (6 bases). The germline CDR1 and CDR2 sequences are MNHNS and SASEGT. The CDR3 covers 15 residues. Trimming cost V 0 bases and J 1 base, with 8 bases left between them. CDR3 bases: TGTGCCAGCAGTGAAGCTAGGAGGGGCACAGATACGCAGTATTTT. Translated: CASSEARRGTDTQYF.

This clone came up a few times. The CDR3 here is CASSHGRGYEQYF. CDR3 coding DNA: TGTGCCAGCAGTCATGGAAGGGGCTACGAGCAGTACTTC. This chain connects TRBV6-5 to TRBJ2-7; tentatively, D is TRBD1 (5 bases). V was cut by 5 bases and J by 3 bases, with 11 bases left in between. This CDR3 is 13 amino acids long. Germline lookup yields CDR1 MNHEY and CDR2 SVGAGI.

This rearrangement joins TRBV5-1 to TRBJ1-5; the match to TRBD1 covers 7 bases. The CDR3 is made up of 14 amino acids. Per the germline V gene, CDR1 is SGHRS and CDR2 is YFSETQ. Trimming took 4 bases from V and 4 from J; bases not matched to a gene: 5. The CDR3 region is CASSPGQPNQPQHF. In nucleotides, the CDR3 is TGCGCCAGCAGCCCGGGACAGCCAAATCAGCCCCAGCATTTT. The variable domain in full, completed from reference TRBV5-1 and TRBJ1-5, reads KAGVTQTPRYLIKTRGQQVTLSCSPISGHRSVSWYQQTPGQGLQFLFEYFSETQRNKGNFPGRFSGRQFSNSRSEMNVSTLELGDSALYLCASSPGQPNQPQHFGDGTRLSIL.

V and J are TRBV25-1 and TRBJ1-2, with 7 bases matching TRBD1. The CDR3 is 14 residues long. Germline assignment: CDR1 MGHDK and CDR2 SYGVNS. With 3 bases clipped from V and 4 bases from J, the junction kept 5 bases outside the gene matches. This chain's CDR3 is CASSDQTGFYGYTF. The CDR3 coding sequence is TGTGCCAGCAGTGACCAGACAGGGTTCTATGGCTACACCTTC.

Worth noting for this clone: The same CDR3 also results from other DNA sequences found in this sample. This chain uses TRBV5-8 with TRBJ1-4; D may be TRBD1 (6 bases). CDR3 length: 14 amino acids. CDR1 is SGHTS, CDR2 YDEGEE, per germline. The germline V and J ends were trimmed by 3 bases and 4 bases, with 10 bases remaining between them. The CDR3 is CASSSPGDNEKLFF. CDR3 bases: TGTGCCAGCAGCTCTCCAGGGGATAATGAAAAACTGTTTTTT.

This chain links TRBV7-9 with TRBJ1-4; 9 nucleotides agree with TRBD1. The CDR3 is 13 amino acids. CDR1 is SEHNR, CDR2 FQNEAQ, per germline (reference sequence). V dropped 2 bases and J dropped 8; count of bases not matched to a gene: 0. As DNA, the CDR3 is TGTGCCAGCAGCTTAACAGGGGGCGAAAAACTGTTTTTT. Its translation is CASSLTGGEKLFF.

This clone has a count of ten or more. The V call is TRBV10-3, the J call TRBJ1-2; TRBD1 agrees at 8 bases. The germline gives CDR1 ENHRY, CDR2 SYGVKD. The J segment lost 8 bases and the V segment lost 6 bases, leaving 11 bases of the junction unmatched. The CDR3 is made up of 14 amino acids. Here the CDR3 reads CAIRTDRELKGYTF. The CDR3 coding sequence is TGTGCCATCAGAACGGACAGGGAACTGAAGGGCTACACCTTC.

The gene calls are TRBV19 and TRBJ2-7; 7 bases line up with TRBD2. Per germline, CDR1 LNHDA and CDR2 SQIVND (reference sequence). V shed 6 bases and J 3 bases; nucleotides not matched to a gene: 5. There are 13 residues in the CDR3. The DNA of the CDR3 is TGTGCCAGTAGCCGTGGACTAGTCTACGAGCAGTACTTC. Translation gives CASSRGLVYEQYF. Drawing the rest from reference TRBV19 and TRBJ2-7, the complete variable domain is DGGITQSPKYLFRKEGQNVTLSCEQNLNHDAMYWYRQDPGQGLRLIYYSQIVNDFQKGDIAEGYSVSREKKESFPLTVTSAQKNPTAFYLCASSRGLVYEQYFGPGTRLTVT.

This clone was counted between two and nine times. The chain has TRBV4-1 and TRBJ2-3, with D perhaps matching TRBD2 (5 bases). CDR1 and CDR2 from the germline V gene are MGHRA and YSYEKL. The CDR3 has 16 amino acids. V lost 1 base to trimming and J lost 1 base, with 12 bases between them. The CDR3: CASSQGVGEGTDTQYF. The CDR3 DNA sequence: TGCGCCAGCAGCCAAGGCGTCGGGGAAGGCACAGATACGCAGTATTTT.

This clone occurred a few times. This chain uses TRBV9 with TRBJ2-7, with TRBD2 matching over 12 bases. Per the germline V gene, CDR1 is SGDLS and CDR2 is YYNGEE. V lost 4 bases and J lost 7; bases outside the gene matches: 3. CDR3 length: 13 residues. The CDR3 coding sequence is TGTGCCAGCAGCTCCCTAGCGGGAGGGGAGCAGTACTTC. Amino acids: CASSSLAGGEQYF.

This clone was seen only a few times. The chain employs TRBV19 and TRBJ2-3; 12 bases agree with TRBD2. J lost 4 bases, V lost 6 bases, and 5 bases had no gene match. Germline lookup yields CDR1 LNHDA and CDR2 SQIVND (reference sequence). The CDR3 loop spans 15 amino acids. CDR3 sequence: CASRRLAGVADTQYF. CDR3 sequence (DNA): TGTGCCAGTAGAAGACTAGCGGGAGTGGCAGATACGCAGTATTTT.

This clone was counted only a few times. In DNA form, the CDR3 reads TGTGCCTGGAGTGGAGGACTAGCGGGAGGGGGCTTCTACGAGCAGTACTTC. Its translation is CAWSGGLAGGGFYEQYF. The chain uses TRBV30 and TRBJ2-7, with TRBD2 identical over 15 bases. The V gene end was trimmed by 1 base and the J gene end by 3 bases; junction bases not matched to a gene: 7. Germline V gene sequence: CDR1 GTSNPN, CDR2 SVGIG (reference sequence). This CDR3 is built from 17 residues.

The rearrangement links TRBV28 to TRBJ2-3, with a tentative D call TRBD2 (6 bases). Germline CDR1 reads MDHEN; CDR2 reads SYDVKM. V lost 2 bases to trimming and J lost 2 bases, with 14 bases between them. The CDR3 spans 16 residues. The CDR3 region has the DNA TGTGCCAGCAGTTTAGACTTGTGGGAGGTCACAGATACGCAGTATTTT. This codes for CASSLDLWEVTDTQYF.

The chain recombines TRBV27 with TRBJ2-7, with TRBD2 matching over 8 bases. Germline-derived CDR1 and CDR2 are MNHEY and SMNVEV (reference sequence). Trimming removed 5 bases from V and 3 bases from J; junction bases left unmatched: 6. The CDR3 extends over 14 amino acids. In nucleotides, the CDR3 is TGTGCCAGCAGTCCAGCGGGAGTGTACTACGAGCAGTACTTC. It is translated as CASSPAGVYYEQYF.

This clone turned up a few times. This chain connects TRBV10-3 to TRBJ2-7; 9 bases align to TRBD1. The CDR3 totals 16 residues. Germline lookup yields CDR1 ENHRY and CDR2 SYGVKD. V lost 2 bases to trimming and J lost 2 bases; unmatched junction nucleotides: 7. CDR3 region: CAISEPTGQGPYEQYF. The CDR3 bases are TGTGCCATCAGTGAGCCTACGGGACAGGGCCCCTACGAGCAGTACTTC.

V and J are TRBV19 and TRBJ1-2; D unresolved. CDR1 LNHDA and CDR2 SQIVND come from the germline V gene (reference sequence). The CDR3 sequence is 13 residues long. V lost 3 bases, J lost 4 bases, and 9 bases lay in between. CDR3 DNA: TGTGCCAGTAGTATCCAGGCTGCCTATGGCTACACCTTC. Translating gives CASSIQAAYGYTF.

This clone was counted between two and nine times. The V gene is TRBV15, the J gene TRBJ2-1; 7 bases are a match to TRBD2. The CDR3 totals 15 residues. In germline, CDR1 is LNHNV, CDR2 YYDKDF (reference sequence). J was trimmed by 7 bases and V by 5 bases; bases with no gene match: 11. CDR3 in DNA: TGTGCCACCAGCTTTCCTAGCGGAGGGCCAAATGAGCAGTTCTTC. Translating it yields CATSFPSGGPNEQFF. Supplemented by reference TRBV15 and TRBJ2-1, the full variable domain reads DAMVIQNPRYQVTQFGKPVTLSCSQTLNHNVMYWYQQKSSQAPKLLFHYYDKDFNNEADTPDNFQSRRPNTSFCFLDIRSPGLGDTAMYLCATSFPSGGPNEQFFGPGTRLTVL.

This clone turned up a few times. The V call is TRBV5-8, the J call TRBJ2-7; TRBD1 matches 7 bases. CDR3 length equals 14 residues. V trimming: 5 bases; J trimming: 2 bases; junction bases outside the gene matches: 7. Per the germline V gene, CDR1 is SGHTS and CDR2 is YDEGEE. The CDR3 DNA reads TGTGCCAGCAGGATGTGGGACAGCGCCTACGAGCAGTACTTC. Translation gives CASRMWDSAYEQYF.

The CDR3 is CAWTSGTEAFF. The CDR3 coding sequence is TGTGCCTGGACCTCCGGGACTGAAGCTTTCTTT. This chain uses TRBV30 with TRBJ1-1; D ambiguous. Germline V CDR1 and CDR2: GTSNPN, SVGIG (reference sequence). This CDR3 has 11 amino acids. V was clipped by 4 bases and J by 5 bases, with 8 bases between them. Combining the CDR3 with reference TRBV30 and TRBJ1-1 gives the whole variable domain SQTIHQWPATLVQPVGSPLSLECTVEGTSNPNLYWYRQAAGRGLQLLFYSVGIGQISSEVPQNLSASRPQDRQFILSSKKLLLSDSGFYLCAWTSGTEAFFGQGTRLTVV.